The present TCR beta chain was sequenced within a study of regulatory T cells in long-lasting Graves disease. Arm-PCR of CDR3 regions with iRepertoire HTBI primers generated TCR beta libraries. TCRdb reprocessed the multiplex PCR reads with MiXCR, giving one entry per CDR3 protein. The sample includes hundreds of thousands of distinct CDR3 sequences, around 21% of them seen just once. Time point defined: persistent/refractory GD, antithyroid drugs over 5 years with positive TRAb. The TCR library was made from RNA extracted from PBMCs. The sample in question was peripheral blood mononuclear cells (PBMCs), obtained when the disease was refractory, from a patient treated with antithyroid drugs. This clonotype was obtained from a female donor with Graves disease.

CDR3 nucleotide sequence: TGTGCCAGCAGTGACTCGGGACTAGCGGAGTACAATGAGCAGTTCTTC. Protein: CASSDSGLAEYNEQFF. The chain has TRBV6-4 and TRBJ2-1, with TRBD2 matching 11 bases. Germline V gene sequence: CDR1 MRHNA, CDR2 SNTAGT. V was clipped by 0 bases and J by 4 bases; unmatched bases: 2. The CDR3 loop spans 16 amino acids.